This T cell receptor (beta chain) was retrieved from a study of Tregs in tolerant kidney transplant recipients. Turning to the study itself: Recipients received nonmyeloablative bone marrow transplants from related graft donors, with transient mixed chimerism. General study findings and limits: Few patients were studied, so findings need validation in larger groups. Changing PCR primers prevented nucleotide comparison between some patients' samples.

Only in-frame clones appear in the TCRdb table, and some are missing; sequencing was by immunoSEQ multiplex PCR. The table has about 110,000 clones, 90% seen once. The germline CDR1 and CDR2 sequences are SEHNR and FQNEAQ (reference sequence). V lost 5 bases to trimming and J lost 2 bases, with 6 bases between them. This CDR3 is 12 amino acids long. Notes on this clone: Its antigen is unidentified.

This TCR was sampled from a human donor who received a combined kidney and bone marrow transplant. The specimen comprised CD4+ T cells from blood, sampled before the transplant. This chain links TRBV7-9 with TRBJ1-1; unclear D gene. The CDR3 region is CASSGENTEAFF. CDR3 coding DNA: TGTGCCAGCAGCGGAGAAAACACTGAAGCTTTCTTT.